The rows below give T cell receptor beta chains drawn from one sample of a study of regulatory T cells in long-lasting Graves disease. TCRdb analysed the multiplex PCR reads with MiXCR anew, one entry per CDR3 protein. The sample holds around 250,000 distinct CDR3 sequences, around 21% seen once. Specimen: peripheral blood mononuclear cells (PBMCs), collected at new diagnosis, from a patient treated with antithyroid drugs. These receptors all stem from a female donor with Graves disease. Both conserved end residues are part of each CDR3. D genes are given only for firm matches. Clone size is shown for a subset of rows, as once, few, many or a class of expanded clone.

size,D,V,J,CDR3,DNA
few,.,TRBV14,TRBJ2-7,CASSHDMGSYEQYF,TGTGCCAGCAGCCATGATATGGGATCCTACGAGCAGTACTTC
.,.,TRBV6-8,TRBJ1-5,CASSYSGFQASQPQHF,TGTGCCAGCAGTTACTCAGGATTTCAGGCTTCTCAGCCCCAGCATTTT
many,.,TRBV6-5,TRBJ2-1,CASSYSRAYNEQFF,TGTGCCAGCAGTTATAGCAGAGCATACAATGAGCAGTTCTTC
many,.,TRBV6-5,TRBJ2-1,CASSYSGASNEQFF,TGTGCCAGCAGTTACTCCGGAGCGTCCAACGAGCAGTTCTTC
.,.,TRBV7-3,TRBJ2-3,CASSLVAVDGTDTQYF,TGTGCCAGCAGCCTAGTAGCGGTGGACGGCACAGATACGCAGTATTTT
.,TRBD2,TRBV10-1,TRBJ2-3,CASSPSGVADTQYF,TGCGCCAGCTCACCTAGCGGGGTCGCAGATACGCAGTATTTT
many,.,TRBV6-1,TRBJ2-7,CASSVGRAGYEQYF,TGTGCCAGCAGTGTTGGGAGAGCCGGCTACGAGCAGTACTTC
few,.,TRBV4-1,TRBJ1-1,CASTGVGNTEAFF,TGCGCCAGCACAGGGGTCGGAAACACTGAAGCTTTCTTT
many,.,TRBV28,TRBJ1-1,CASSLRTEAFF,TGCGCCAGCAGCCTGCGTACTGAAGCTTTCTTT
.,TRBD2,TRBV20-1,TRBJ2-7,CSASGGGLAGFEQYF,TGCAGTGCTAGCGGTGGAGGGCTAGCGGGTTTCGAGCAGTACTTC
many,TRBD2,TRBV4-1,TRBJ2-1,CASSQGASGSVYEQFF,TGCGCCAGCAGCCAAGGGGCTAGCGGGAGTGTGTATGAGCAGTTCTTC
many,TRBD2,TRBV7-3,TRBJ2-1,CASSSTSGSFGEQFF,TGTGCCAGCAGCTCCACTAGCGGGAGTTTCGGTGAGCAGTTCTTC
many,.,TRBV6-2/TRBV6-3,TRBJ1-2,CASSPGHTYGYTF,TGTGCCAGCAGTCCCGGACATACCTATGGCTACACCTTC
.,.,TRBV6-2/TRBV6-3,TRBJ1-2,CASRRGQSYGYTF,TGTGCCAGCAGGCGGGGACAAAGCTATGGCTACACCTTC
.,TRBD2,TRBV6-2/TRBV6-3,TRBJ2-5,CASSYSISSGRAIQETQYF,TGTGCCAGCAGTTACTCGATTTCTAGCGGGAGGGCCATTCAAGAGACCCAGTACTTC
many,TRBD2,TRBV3-1,TRBJ2-3,CASSQDYGGSSTDTQYF,TGTGCCAGCAGCCAAGATTATGGCGGGAGTAGCACAGATACGCAGTATTTT